This T cell receptor (beta chain) originates from a study of blood T cell repertoires in COVID-19. Looking at the study overall: Material from acute and convalescent COVID-19 was sourced from the United States, Italy and Spain. PBMCs, B-cell-depleted T cells, or T cells were the source of the cDNA or gDNA that made up the material.

TCRdb's table, derived via immunoSEQ multiplex PCR, lists solely in-frame clones and lacks some. The table includes some 160,000 clones, around 77% detected once. The V gene end was trimmed by 6 bases and the J gene end by 0 bases; junction bases not matched to a gene: 5. CDR3 size: 15 residues. CDR1 and CDR2 from the germline V gene are SGHTA and FQGNSA. This rearrangement joins TRBV7-2 to TRBJ2-3; 8 bases are shared with TRBD1. Sequencing was carried out using peripheral blood. This clonotype was obtained from a man in his forties or fifties with active or convalescent COVID-19. This CDR3 reads CASRPRTGSTDTQYF. The DNA for the CDR3 is TGTGCCAGCAGACCCCGGACAGGGAGCACAGATACGCAGTATTTT. The full variable domain, in which reference TRBV7-2 and TRBJ2-3 provide the parts outside the CDR3, is GAGVSQSPSNKVTEKGKDVELRCDPISGHTALYWYRQSLGQGLEFLIYFQGNSAPDKSGLPSDRFSAERTGGSVSTLTIQRTQQEDSAVYLCASRPRTGSTDTQYFGPGTRLTVL.